This TCR beta chain was captured in a study of blood T cell repertoires in COVID-19 (dated by TCRdb to the early 2020s). With respect to the entire study: Samples covering the acute and convalescent phases of COVID-19 were provided by collaborators in the United States, Italy and Spain. The material from the prospective study consisted of cDNA or gDNA derived from T cells, B-cell-depleted T cells, or PBMCs. The dataset comprised deeply sampled blood TCRbeta repertoires from subjects exposed to, actively infected with, or recovered from COVID-19. A freely available public database, intended as a resource for researchers studying the immune response to SARS-CoV-2, is where the repertoires were released. The samples were drawn from the first 160 participants of the ongoing ImmuneRACE study and from roughly 1,300 subjects provided by 6 global collaborators. A de-identified subject ID, COVID-19 status, age in years and sex were almost always included in the sample metadata. Where HLA class I and class II types were available, the types were taken from metadata supplied by the sample provider, not from assay-based typing.

In the case of this clone: There is no known antigen for this receptor. Base qualities are not recorded, but no much larger clone differs from it by a single base.

The immunoSEQ Assay, a bias-controlled multiplex PCR, was used to amplify TCRbeta CDR3 regions from genomic DNA. On the study's bioinformatics: Nucleated cell counts per sample were estimated from amplification of reference gene primers within the assay. Sequence reads were collapsed and filtered to measure the absolute abundance of every unique TCRbeta CDR3 rearrangement. For each sample, productive Simpson clonality was calculated as the square root of Simpson's diversity index across productive rearrangements. TCRdb stores this immuneACCESS table with in-frame sequences only. Part of the clones is absent; in the studies checked, under half of the shortfall reflects unresolved V genes, and no reason is known for the rest. V, J and clone size reflect that table, while D and trimming were determined from the DNA. Across this sample there are approximately 130,000 clones, with more than 70% seen only once. The ten largest clones represent 4.3% of the sample.

The collaborating institutions used their own protocols to collect whole blood in K2EDTA tubes. Collaborator samples were shipped for TCRbeta analysis as frozen whole blood, isolated PBMCs, or DNA extracted from either sample type. Results and caveats for the whole study, not just this receptor: Clinical and demographic metadata were provided uncurated, with the amount varying by source and participant.

The germline ends are 8 bases apart after V is trimmed by 5 bases and J by 3 bases. The CDR3 sequence holds 13 residues, the cysteine and phenylalanine included. Of the read, only the CDR3 DNA is kept; its 39 bases are in frame from base 1. CDR1 and CDR2 are drawn from the germline V gene: MNHEY, SVGEGT. The V gene is TRBV6-2 or TRBV6-3 and the J gene is TRBJ2-1; D gene: possibly TRBD2, on 5 matching bases. The specimen was peripheral blood. The receptor was isolated from a human donor in a cohort sampled during active COVID-19. The nucleotides read TGTGCCAGCAGTACCCGGGACTACAATGAGCAGTTCTTC. Translated, this gives CASSTRDYNEQFF.